Listed below are T cell receptor beta chains from one sample, sequenced in a study of blood T cell repertoires in COVID-19. TCRdb's table, derived via immunoSEQ multiplex PCR, lists solely in-frame clones and lacks some. This table has tens of thousands of clones, roughly 79% appearing once. Sequencing input: peripheral blood. The receptors derive from a woman aged 55-70 years with acute or convalescent COVID-19. Each CDR3 is given with its conserved first and last residue. Each record gives: clone size, D gene, J gene, V gene, CDR3 protein, CDR3 DNA. D genes are given only for firm matches. Size is stated for part of the rows, as once, few or many counts, or as a class when the clone is expanded.

size: .
D: .
J: TRBJ1-1
V: TRBV27
CDR3: CASSYRGGGTEAFF
DNA: TGTGCCAGCAGTTACAGAGGCGGGGGCACTGAAGCTTTCTTT

size: few
D: TRBD1
J: TRBJ2-2
V: TRBV28
CDR3: CASSPGTGYTGELFF
DNA: TGTGCCAGCAGTCCCGGGACAGGGTATACCGGGGAGCTGTTTTTT

size: .
D: .
J: TRBJ2-7
V: TRBV6-5
CDR3: CASRALTHEQYF
DNA: TGTGCCAGCAGAGCCCTAACCCACGAGCAGTACTTC

size: .
D: .
J: TRBJ1-1
V: TRBV10-1
CDR3: CASSNTSIKSTGMNMNTEAFF
DNA: TGCGCCAGCAGCAACACCTCAATTAAAAGTACAGGGATGAATATGAACACTGAAGCTTTCTTT

size: .
D: .
J: TRBJ1-3
V: TRBV27
CDR3: CASSPNRGAFGNTIYF
DNA: TGTGCCAGCAGTCCTAACCGGGGGGCTTTTGGAAACACCATATATTTT

size: .
D: .
J: TRBJ1-4
V: TRBV3-1/TRBV3-2
CDR3: CASSQGSGRVF
DNA: TGTGCCAGCAGCCAAGGGAGCGGACGTGTTTTT

size: .
D: .
J: TRBJ1-6
V: TRBV2
CDR3: CASSEGGGGLNSPLHF
DNA: TGTGCCAGCAGTGAAGGGGGAGGGGGATTAAACTCACCCCTCCACTTT

size: .
D: .
J: TRBJ2-7
V: TRBV3-1/TRBV3-2
CDR3: CASSQTGYEQYF
DNA: TGTGCCAGCAGCCAGACGGGATACGAGCAGTACTTC

size: .
D: .
J: TRBJ1-5
V: TRBV7-2
CDR3: CASSTREGNQPQHF
DNA: TGTGCCAGCAGCACTCGAGAGGGCAATCAGCCCCAGCATTTT

size: .
D: TRBD2
J: TRBJ2-7
V: TRBV4-1
CDR3: CASSQDGGRLAGGEQYF
DNA: TGCGCCAGCAGCCAAGATGGGGGTAGGCTAGCGGGAGGCGAGCAGTACTTC

size: .
D: TRBD1
J: TRBJ1-1
V: TRBV7-9
CDR3: CASSKSTGLDTEAFF
DNA: TGTGCCAGCAGCAAGTCGACAGGGTTGGACACTGAAGCTTTCTTT

size: .
D: .
J: TRBJ1-1
V: TRBV5-4
CDR3: CASSRDSHTEAFF
DNA: TGTGCCAGCAGCCGGGACTCCCACACTGAAGCTTTCTTT

size: .
D: .
J: TRBJ1-5
V: TRBV2
CDR3: CASTRGSLYQPQHF
DNA: TGTGCCAGCACCCGCGGGAGTCTTTATCAGCCCCAGCATTTT

size: few
D: .
J: TRBJ1-4
V: TRBV5-6
CDR3: CASSLGLPNEKLFF
DNA: TGTGCCAGCAGCTTGGGGCTTCCTAATGAAAAACTGTTTTTT

size: .
D: TRBD1
J: TRBJ1-5
V: TRBV18
CDR3: CASSPDREQPQHF
DNA: TGTGCCAGCTCACCGGACAGGGAGCAGCCCCAGCATTTT

size: .
D: .
J: TRBJ1-5
V: TRBV19
CDR3: CASSIDRGTQHF
DNA: TGTGCCAGTAGTATAGATCGGGGGACCCAGCATTTT

size: .
D: TRBD1
J: TRBJ2-1
V: TRBV7-3
CDR3: CASSQGQGAGNEQFF
DNA: TGTGCCAGCAGCCAGGGACAGGGGGCGGGTAATGAGCAGTTCTTC

size: .
D: TRBD1
J: TRBJ1-1
V: TRBV5-5
CDR3: CASSWGGTGEAFF
DNA: TGTGCCAGCAGCTGGGGTGGGACAGGTGAAGCTTTCTTT

size: .
D: .
J: TRBJ1-2
V: TRBV5-1
CDR3: CASSQNQGKEPYQTYYGYTF
DNA: TGCGCCAGCAGCCAAAATCAGGGGAAGGAGCCATATCAGACGTACTATGGCTACACCTTC

size: .
D: .
J: TRBJ1-6
V: TRBV9
CDR3: CASSVGVENSPLHF
DNA: TGTGCCAGCAGCGTAGGTGTGGAGAATTCACCCCTCCACTTT

size: .
D: TRBD2
J: TRBJ2-7
V: TRBV2
CDR3: CASSELAGEVGYEQYF
DNA: TGTGCCAGCAGTGAACTAGCGGGAGAGGTAGGGTACGAGCAGTACTTC

size: .
D: TRBD1
J: TRBJ1-4
V: TRBV4-2
CDR3: CASSQEGTGFSNEKLFF
DNA: TGTGCCAGCAGCCAAGAGGGGACAGGGTTTTCTAATGAAAAACTGTTTTTT

size: .
D: .
J: TRBJ1-6
V: TRBV6-5
CDR3: CASSRRGDLNSPLHF
DNA: TGTGCCAGCAGTCGGCGCGGGGACCTCAATTCACCCCTCCACTTT

size: once
D: .
J: TRBJ1-6
V: TRBV28
CDR3: CASRSQGSPLHF
DNA: TGTGCCAGCAGATCCCAGGGTTCACCCCTCCACTTT

size: .
D: .
J: TRBJ2-5
V: TRBV19
CDR3: CASSKGAVALQETQYF
DNA: TGTGCCAGTAGTAAGGGAGCTGTTGCTTTACAAGAGACCCAGTACTTC

size: .
D: .
J: TRBJ1-2
V: TRBV5-4
CDR3: CASSLGSGQNIYGYTF
DNA: TGTGCCAGCAGCTTAGGATCCGGACAGAACATCTATGGCTACACCTTC

size: .
D: TRBD1
J: TRBJ2-5
V: TRBV28
CDR3: CASRGTGKGQETQYF
DNA: TGTGCCAGCAGGGGGACAGGGAAGGGGCAAGAGACCCAGTACTTC

size: .
D: TRBD2
J: TRBJ2-7
V: TRBV18
CDR3: CASSPPAGVYEQYF
DNA: TGTGCCAGCTCACCACCAGCGGGAGTGTACGAGCAGTACTTC

size: .
D: .
J: TRBJ1-5
V: TRBV3-1/TRBV3-2
CDR3: CASSQGVGANNQPQHF
DNA: TGTGCCAGCAGCCAAGGGGTAGGGGCGAACAATCAGCCCCAGCATTTT

size: once
D: TRBD2
J: TRBJ2-5
V: TRBV18
CDR3: CASSPNSGGTGTQYF
DNA: TGTGCCAGCTCACCCAATAGCGGGGGCACGGGGACCCAGTACTTC

size: .
D: TRBD2
J: TRBJ2-7
V: TRBV4-1
CDR3: CASSQGNSGRGEQYF
DNA: TGCGCCAGCAGCCAAGGAAATAGCGGGAGGGGCGAGCAGTACTTC

size: .
D: TRBD1
J: TRBJ1-2
V: TRBV6-5
CDR3: CASGDRRKSYTF
DNA: TGTGCCAGCGGGGACAGGAGGAAAAGCTACACCTTC

size: .
D: .
J: TRBJ2-7
V: TRBV6-1
CDR3: CASSGLGSGIPYEQYF
DNA: TGTGCCAGCAGTGGTCTGGGTTCAGGGATCCCCTACGAGCAGTACTTC

size: .
D: TRBD1
J: TRBJ2-7
V: TRBV27
CDR3: CASSPPTGPTYEQYF
DNA: TGTGCCAGCAGTCCCCCGACAGGGCCGACCTACGAGCAGTACTTC

size: .
D: .
J: TRBJ2-2
V: TRBV5-6
CDR3: CASLPGGTGELFF
DNA: TGTGCCAGTCTCCCCGGGGGCACCGGGGAGCTGTTTTTT

size: few
D: .
J: TRBJ1-1
V: TRBV11-2
CDR3: CASSPRPGADTEAFF
DNA: TGTGCCAGCAGCCCTCGCCCAGGGGCGGACACTGAAGCTTTCTTT

size: .
D: TRBD2
J: TRBJ2-1
V: TRBV24-1
CDR3: CATSAPGLAGSSKGVTTYNEQFF
DNA: TGTGCCACCAGTGCCCCGGGGCTAGCGGGAAGCAGCAAGGGAGTTACGACCTACAATGAGCAGTTCTTC

size: .
D: TRBD1
J: TRBJ1-6
V: TRBV28
CDR3: CASIRDRGHSPLHF
DNA: TGTGCCAGCATCAGGGACAGGGGTCACTCACCCCTCCACTTT

size: once
D: TRBD1
J: TRBJ2-7
V: TRBV19
CDR3: CASSKDRDDEQYF
DNA: TGTGCCAGTAGTAAGGACAGGGACGACGAGCAGTACTTC

size: .
D: .
J: TRBJ2-1
V: TRBV3-1/TRBV3-2
CDR3: CASSQGSGQLYNEQFF
DNA: TGTGCCAGCAGCCAAGGTTCCGGACAGCTATACAATGAGCAGTTCTTC

size: .
D: .
J: TRBJ1-2
V: TRBV5-1
CDR3: CASSLRPLEGYGYTF
DNA: TGCGCCAGCAGCCTTCGGCCCCTTGAGGGCTATGGCTACACCTTC

size: .
D: .
J: TRBJ2-1
V: TRBV18
CDR3: CASSPTVSIYNEQFF
DNA: TGTGCCAGCTCACCAACGGTTAGTATCTACAATGAGCAGTTCTTC

size: .
D: .
J: TRBJ1-5
V: TRBV18
CDR3: CASSPRRPGGADQPQHF
DNA: TGTGCCAGCTCACCACGCCGCCCGGGGGGAGCCGACCAGCCCCAGCATTTT

size: .
D: .
J: TRBJ1-2
V: TRBV30
CDR3: CAWSVQTAPRGKGGYTF
DNA: TGTGCCTGGAGCGTACAGACCGCCCCACGGGGGAAAGGAGGCTACACCTTC

size: .
D: TRBD2
J: TRBJ2-1
V: TRBV7-7
CDR3: CASSLLSGRRSYNEQFF
DNA: TGTGCCAGCAGCTTGTTGAGCGGGAGACGGTCCTACAATGAGCAGTTCTTC

size: .
D: TRBD2
J: TRBJ2-1
V: TRBV7-2
CDR3: CASGGGGAFNEQFF
DNA: TGTGCCAGCGGTGGCGGGGGGGCCTTTAATGAGCAGTTCTTC

size: .
D: .
J: TRBJ2-2
V: TRBV6-5
CDR3: CASSYFRANTGELFF
DNA: TGTGCCAGCAGTTACTTCAGGGCGAACACCGGGGAGCTGTTTTTT

size: once
D: .
J: TRBJ1-3
V: TRBV9
CDR3: CASSGTGESNTIYF
DNA: TGTGCCAGCAGCGGGACCGGGGAGTCTAACACCATATATTTT

size: .
D: TRBD2
J: TRBJ2-3
V: TRBV11-3
CDR3: CASSRSQRGDLNTQYF
DNA: TGTGCCAGCAGCAGGTCCCAGCGGGGGGACTTAAATACGCAGTATTTT

size: .
D: .
J: TRBJ1-1
V: TRBV14
CDR3: CASSLGPEAFF
DNA: TGTGCCAGCAGCCTGGGCCCAGAAGCTTTCTTT

size: .
D: TRBD1
J: TRBJ1-1
V: TRBV5-1
CDR3: CASSLGITGTANTEAFF
DNA: TGCGCCAGCAGCTTGGGGATTACCGGGACAGCAAACACTGAAGCTTTCTTT